One and the same sample provided the 21 T cell receptor beta chains below, sequenced in a study of OX40 agonist ivuxolimab in advanced cancers. Repertoires were generated with immunoSEQ multiplex PCR, while TCRdb's copy carries only in-frame clones and drops some. Of around 72,000 clones detected, about nine tenths appear once; the ten largest clones hold roughly 2.2%. The source was CD4+ or CD8+ T cells sorted from blood, collected in a trial of the OX40 agonist ivuxolimab. The receptor source for this set is an adult with an advanced solid tumor such as melanoma, head and neck, liver or kidney cancer.

This clone was seen a few times. The gene calls are TRBV9 and TRBJ1-1; D remains ambiguous. Between the trimmed V and J ends, which lost 4 bases and 3 bases, there was a span of 13 bases. Germline V gene sequence: CDR1 SGDLS, CDR2 YYNGEE. The CDR3 has 14 residues. The CDR3 DNA follows: TGTGCCAGCAGCCCTCAGACACCCCACACTGAAGCTTTCTTT. Residues: CASSPQTPHTEAFF.

This clone is judged medium-sized (0.01 to 0.1%). The chain links TRBV28 to TRBJ2-7; 8 nucleotides line up with TRBD1. Germline values: CDR1 MDHEN, CDR2 SYDVKM. V lost 7 bases to trimming and J lost 2 bases; unmatched junction nucleotides: 7. This CDR3 spans 14 amino acids. The CDR3 protein is CASNGGQDPYEQYF. The CDR3 coding sequence is TGTGCCAGCAACGGGGGACAGGACCCCTACGAGCAGTACTTC. Filled out from reference TRBV28 and TRBJ2-7, the complete variable domain reads DVKVTQSSRYLVKRTGEKVFLECVQDMDHENMFWYRQDPGLGLRLIYFSYDVKMKEKGDIPEGYSVSREKKERFSLILESASTNQTSMYLCASNGGQDPYEQYFGPGTRLTVT.

The chain couples TRBV29-1 to TRBJ2-7; 8 bases line up with TRBD1. Germline CDR1 SQVTM, CDR2 ANQGSEA. The CDR3 has 14 amino acids. V lost 4 bases, J lost 4 bases, and 9 bases stayed unmatched. Written as DNA, the CDR3 is TGCAGCGTTGTAACAGGACAGGGCACGTACGAGCAGTACTTC. It encodes CSVVTGQGTYEQYF.

V gene TRBV4-3 combines with J gene TRBJ1-5, with D possibly matching TRBD1 (6 bases). This CDR3 spans 16 amino acids. Trimming took 0 bases from V and 0 from J, leaving 9 bases between them. Looked up from germline, CDR1 is LGHNA and CDR2 is YSLEER. CDR3 amino acids: CASSQDLGASNQPQHF. The CDR3 nucleotides are TGCGCCAGCAGCCAAGATCTGGGGGCTAGCAATCAGCCCCAGCATTTT.

The chain recombines TRBV6-1 with TRBJ2-1; TRBD2 matches 14 bases. This CDR3 has 16 residues. Germline CDR1 reads MNHNS; CDR2 reads SASEGT. The trim removed 4 bases at V and 7 bases at J, leaving 6 bases unmatched. CDR3 coding DNA: TGTGCCAGCAGTGGTCAACGGACTAGCGGGAGGAATGAGCAGTTCTTC. This gives the protein CASSGQRTSGRNEQFF.

The genes are TRBV11-2 and TRBJ2-5; D call uncertain. CDR1 and CDR2 (germline): SGHAT, FQNNGV. CDR3 length equals 15 residues. V lost 0 bases and J 2 bases, leaving 10 bases between the germline ends. The CDR3 DNA reads as TGTGCCAGCAGCTTAGATCAGAGGCGGCAAGAGACCCAGTACTTC. Protein: CASSLDQRRQETQYF.

The chain carries TRBV4-3 and TRBJ1-4; 9 bases are shared with TRBD1. The CDR3 covers 14 residues. Germline lookup yields CDR1 LGHNA and CDR2 YSLEER. After removal of 4 bases from V and 8 bases from J, the junction contained 5 bases not matched to a gene. The CDR3 loop reads CASSPGTGSEKLFF. The CDR3 coding sequence is TGCGCCAGCAGCCCCGGGACAGGGTCCGAAAAACTGTTTTTT.

DNA for the CDR3: TGCGCCAGCAGCCAAGAGGTTAGTCGAACTGAAGCTTTCTTT. Amino acids: CASSQEVSRTEAFF. The chain has TRBV4-1 and TRBJ1-1; D unresolved. This CDR3 spans 14 amino acids. The V end was cut by 0 bases, the J end by 5 bases, with 10 bases between. CDR1 and CDR2 from the germline V gene are MGHRA and YSYEKL.

This chain uses TRBV7-2 with TRBJ2-1; tentative D call: TRBD2 (6 bases). Trimming removed 5 bases at V and 6 bases at J, with 11 bases between. CDR3 length equals 13 residues. In germline, CDR1 is SGHTA, CDR2 FQGNSA. The CDR3 sequence is CASSTGLFNEQFF. The CDR3 nucleotides read TGTGCCAGCAGCACGGGACTTTTCAATGAGCAGTTCTTC.

The chain combines TRBV5-8 with TRBJ2-3, with D possibly being TRBD1 or TRBD2 (5 bases each). The CDR3 has 15 amino acids. The germline V gene encodes CDR1 SGHTS and CDR2 YDEGEE. Trimming removed 3 bases at V and 7 bases at J, with 18 bases between. In nucleotides, the CDR3 is TGTGCCAGCAGCTCCTGGGGGACGGTAGCATATACGCAGTATTTT. As protein: CASSSWGTVAYTQYF.

The rearrangement joins TRBV5-4 to TRBJ2-5, with 8 bases aligning to TRBD2. The CDR3 runs 14 residues. V lost 3 bases and J lost 5; bases outside the gene matches: 6. Germline V gene data show CDR1 as SGHNT and CDR2 as YYREEE (reference sequence). CDR3 DNA sequence: TGTGCCAGCAGCTCAGCGGGGGCCGGGGAGACCCAGTACTTC. This gives the protein CASSSAGAGETQYF.

This clone was picked up a small number of times. This sequence joins TRBV18 and TRBJ2-2; D possibly corresponds to TRBD2 (6 bases). Germline V lookup: CDR1 KGHSH, CDR2 LQKENI. The germline V and J ends were trimmed by 2 bases and 10 bases, with 11 bases remaining between them. The CDR3 has 13 amino acids. The CDR3 is CASSPDGGVELFF. The CDR3 DNA reads TGTGCCAGCTCACCAGACGGCGGGGTGGAGCTGTTTTTT.

V and J are TRBV7-2 and TRBJ2-5; D remains ambiguous. The CDR3 has 13 amino acids. The ends were cut back, 1 base at V and 2 bases at J, with 5 bases in the middle. Germline loops: CDR1 SGHTA, CDR2 FQGNSA. This chain's CDR3 is CASSLVQQETQYF. The DNA of the CDR3 is TGTGCCAGCAGCTTAGTACAGCAAGAGACCCAGTACTTC.

This clone was recorded only once. The chain is built from TRBV10-3 and TRBJ2-2; 11 nucleotides align to TRBD2. CDR3 length: 16 amino acids. CDR1 and CDR2 from the germline V gene are ENHRY and SYGVKD. After removal of 6 bases from V and 2 bases from J, the junction contained 5 bases not matched to a gene. CDR3 protein: CAIREGLAVNTGELFF. CDR3 bases: TGTGCCATCAGAGAGGGACTAGCGGTTAACACCGGGGAGCTGTTTTTT.

The V call is TRBV11-3, the J call TRBJ1-4; weak D call: TRBD1 (6 bases). The CDR3 runs to 16 residues. Trimming shortened V by 5 bases and J by 7 bases, and 20 bases separated the two germline ends. Germline V gene data show CDR1 as SGHNT and CDR2 as YENEEA. DNA of the CDR3: TGTGCCAGCAGCCTCGTCAGGGGCTCCCTGGGTGAAAAACTGTTTTTT. Translation gives CASSLVRGSLGEKLFF.

This chain uses TRBV2 with TRBJ2-5; 13 bases are shared with TRBD2. From germline, CDR1 is SNHLY and CDR2 FYNNEI. Trimming at V came to 7 bases and at J to 3 bases, leaving 8 bases not matched to a gene. This CDR3 is 16 amino acids long. The CDR3 sequence is CASMMGLAGLEETQYF. CDR3 DNA: TGTGCCAGCATGATGGGACTAGCGGGATTGGAAGAGACCCAGTACTTC. The entire variable domain, with the rest obtained from reference TRBV2 and TRBJ2-5, is as follows: EPEVTQTPSHQVTQMGQEVILRCVPISNHLYFYWYRQILGQKVEFLVSFYNNEISEKSEIFDDQFSVERPDGSNFTLKIRSTKLEDSAMYFCASMMGLAGLEETQYFGPGTRLLVL.

V usage is TRBV18 and J usage is TRBJ1-1; no clear D. CDR1 and CDR2 from the germline V gene are KGHSH and LQKENI. Trimming took 2 bases from V and 4 from J, leaving 11 bases between them. The CDR3 is 14 amino acids. The CDR3 DNA reads TGTGCCAGCTCACCAAGGGAGGGAGCCACTGAAGCTTTCTTT. It yields the protein CASSPREGATEAFF.

The V gene is TRBV6-5, the J gene TRBJ2-3, with D tentatively TRBD1 (6 bases). With 6 bases removed from V and 3 bases from J, the gap between germline ends came to 13 bases. Germline V CDR1 and CDR2: MNHEY, SVGAGI. This CDR3 is 14 amino acids long. This CDR3 reads CASRTGERTDTQYF. For the CDR3, the DNA is TGTGCCAGCAGGACAGGCGAGCGGACAGATACGCAGTATTTT.

The chain uses TRBV15 and TRBJ2-3; perhaps TRBD2 as D (6 bases). This CDR3 spans 16 amino acids. From germline, CDR1 is LNHNV and CDR2 YYDKDF (reference sequence). Trimming cost V 3 bases and J 3 bases, with 16 bases left between them. CDR3 DNA: TGTGCCACCAGCAGGGGAGGCAGGGTCGGAACAGATACGCAGTATTTT. Protein: CATSRGGRVGTDTQYF.

This chain connects TRBV2 to TRBJ1-2, with D unresolved. Per the germline V gene, CDR1 is SNHLY and CDR2 is FYNNEI. With 6 bases removed from V and 6 bases from J, the gap between germline ends came to 11 bases. The CDR3 extends over 12 amino acids. CDR3 DNA: TGTGCCAGCAGGGAGGGATCCCATGGCTACACCTTC. It specifies CASREGSHGYTF.

In DNA form, the CDR3 reads TGTGCCAGCAGCTTGACTAGCGGGGGGGCAGGTGAGACCCAGTACTTC. Translating gives CASSLTSGGAGETQYF. The chain links TRBV27 to TRBJ2-5, with 14 nucleotides matching TRBD2. The V and J ends lost 6 bases and 5 bases, in that order; junction bases with no gene match: 8. CDR1 and CDR2 (germline): MNHEY, SMNVEV (reference sequence). The CDR3 loop spans 16 amino acids.